The 10 T cell receptor beta chains below come from one sample, sequenced in a study of cytomegalovirus exposure and HLA in healthy donors. The repertoire was sequenced with immunoSEQ multiplex PCR; TCRdb's copy has only in-frame clones and lacks some. Here the sample spans about 190,000 clones, 86% being singletons. The sequencing input was PBMCs. The receptors stem from a young woman in good health and CMV-seronegative.

V is TRBV5-1 and J is TRBJ1-1; perhaps TRBD1 as D (5 bases). Looked up from germline, CDR1 is SGHRS and CDR2 is YFSETQ. This CDR3 is 14 amino acids long. The germline V and J ends were trimmed by 2 bases and 0 bases, with 8 bases remaining between them. The DNA of the CDR3 is TGCGCCAGCAGCTTTCAGGGCCTGAACACTGAAGCTTTCTTT. Translation: CASSFQGLNTEAFF.

The chain joins TRBV7-3 to TRBJ2-3; TRBD2 agrees at 10 bases. The CDR3 is 15 residues long. V lost 5 bases, J lost 4 bases, and 6 bases stayed unmatched. Germline CDR1 and CDR2: SGHTA and FQGTGA. This CDR3 is CASSKSGGAADTQYF. CDR3 nucleotides: TGTGCCAGCAGCAAAAGCGGGGGGGCCGCAGATACGCAGTATTTT.

The DNA for the CDR3 is TGTGCCAGCAGCTTGCGACTAATCCCCGGGGAGCTGTTTTTT. Translated: CASSLRLIPGELFF. This sequence joins TRBV5-8 and TRBJ2-2; D may be TRBD2 (5 bases). Per germline, CDR1 SGHTS and CDR2 YDEGEE. The CDR3 runs to 14 residues. The V end was cut by 1 base, the J end by 6 bases, with 10 bases between.

This chain uses TRBV11-2 with TRBJ1-1; TRBD1 aligns across 7 bases. The CDR3 is 17 amino acids. V trimming: 1 base; J trimming: 1 base; junction bases outside the gene matches: 9. CDR1 and CDR2 (germline): SGHAT, FQNNGV. The CDR3 DNA reads TGTGCCAGCAGCTTAGTGTCAAGGGGGCGGTGGAACACTGAAGCTTTCTTT. Protein: CASSLVSRGRWNTEAFF.

The gene calls are TRBV10-1 and TRBJ2-2; 8 nucleotides agree with TRBD1. Germline loops: CDR1 WNHNN, CDR2 SYGVQD (reference sequence). The V gene end was trimmed by 2 bases and the J gene end by 6 bases; junction bases not matched to a gene: 5. The CDR3 covers 15 residues. The CDR3 region is CASSEEDRVAGELFF. Here the CDR3 DNA reads TGCGCCAGCAGTGAGGAGGACAGGGTGGCCGGGGAGCTGTTTTTT.

V usage is TRBV9 and J usage is TRBJ2-5; the D gene is possibly TRBD2 (6 bases). CDR1 is SGDLS, CDR2 YYNGEE, per germline. Trimming removed 0 bases from V and 2 bases from J, with 11 bases in between. The CDR3 spans 15 residues. CDR3 residues: CASSVGGRPQETQYF. CDR3 nucleotides: TGTGCCAGCAGCGTAGGGGGGAGGCCACAAGAGACCCAGTACTTC.

V gene TRBV6-1 combines with J gene TRBJ2-3, with D unclear. CDR1 and CDR2 (germline): MNHNS, SASEGT. CDR3 size: 13 residues. The germline V and J ends were trimmed by 3 bases and 4 bases, with 8 bases remaining between them. The CDR3 DNA reads TGTGCCAGCAGTGATAAAAGCGCAGATACGCAGTATTTT. It translates to CASSDKSADTQYF.

This rearrangement joins TRBV11-2 to TRBJ2-7; D gene ambiguous. This CDR3 is built from 15 residues. Germline CDR1 SGHAT, CDR2 FQNNGV. The V end lost 2 bases, the J end lost 2 bases, and 13 bases lay between the germline ends. In DNA, the CDR3 is TGTGCCAGCAGCTTATATGCAGTCAATACCTACGAGCAGTACTTC. Amino acids: CASSLYAVNTYEQYF.

This chain joins TRBV21-1 and TRBJ1-2; the table names TRBD1, a call not compared with the DNA. TRBV21-1 is flagged as a pseudogene. The CDR3 runs to 15 residues. CDR3 loop: CASSKGGRQGVCYTF. The CDR3 bases are TGTGCCAGCAGCAAAGGGGGGCGACAGGGTGTCTGCTACACCTTC.

The chain couples TRBV6-1 to TRBJ1-2; D is unclear. CDR1 is MNHNS and CDR2 is SASEGT in the germline V gene. The CDR3 is made up of 13 amino acids. Trimming stripped 4 bases from V and 0 bases from J, with 6 bases between. DNA of the CDR3: TGTGCCAGCAGTGCCCCAACTAACTATGGCTACACCTTC. This encodes CASSAPTNYGYTF.